The entry below gives a single T cell receptor (beta chain) sequence along with its context. It has no known antigen specificity. Base qualities were left out, and no much larger clone turns up one base away. This sample stems from a study of human T cells and chemical hapten exposure (dated by TCRdb to 2020 to 2022). General notes on the study: For sensitization, 2% DPC in acetone was applied to a 2 cm by 2 cm area of upper inner arm skin. Patients additionally received weekly therapeutic DPC doses to the scalp throughout the approximately 22-week study period. Patch testing was performed on the upper back with Finn chambers containing 0.01% DPC, and the patch tests were scored after 6 days according to International Contact Dermatitis Research Group standards. Alopecia areata with under or over 50% scalp involvement, alopecia totalis and alopecia universalis were represented in the patient cohort, which was mostly female. Libraries were pooled for sequencing, and per-sample TCR yields varied mainly because of small differences in library volumes within the pool. In alopecia patients, the study followed how the peripheral blood TCR repertoire changed in vivo over primary and secondary sensitization to diphenylcyclopropenone (DPC), a hapten. Blood samples were taken from patients before sensitization (week 0) and then at 2, 6 and about 24 weeks after DPC sensitization. Approximately 28 alopecia patients gave blood for TCR sequencing at one to four time points (pre-sensitization, 2, 6 and 24 weeks).

Findings and caveats that apply to the study as a whole: Expanded TCRs formed significantly more large CDR3 similarity clusters than pre-sensitization or healthy control sets, consistent with antigen-driven responses. Because every patient had alopecia, a presumed autoimmune disease, the patients' immune response might differ from that of healthy individuals. Patch test score was positively correlated with the number of PT1 expanded TCRs, with significance at thresholds 8, 16 and 32 but not at 4. The number of TCRs above 1 in 1000 frequency did not change with DPC sensitization; there was no evidence of global repertoire structure alterations. After repeated subsampling, changes were observed in the strength of the expansion versus patch-test correlation and in the threshold at which the correlation became significant.

According to the study, the label for this sample's time point signals: patch test 2, 6 weeks after DPC sensitization. The sample's treatment or condition label, decoded: therapeutic diphenylcyclopropenone sensitization with weekly scalp DPC. At every patch-test visit, the blood draw took place before the patch test was put on. Patients were considered eligible if aged 18 to 70, diagnosed with alopecia and deemed suitable for DPC therapy, and patients were excluded if pregnant. Total RNA was isolated from unfractionated whole blood collected in Tempus Blood RNA tubes. The receptor library was made with RACE. The sample was run on a NextSeq 500. Library preparation attached unique molecular identifiers to individual cDNA molecules for quantitative, reproducible TCR counting. From each blood RNA sample, both TCR alpha and TCR beta chains were sequenced. In the paper's pipeline: A median of about 87,000 TCRs per sample was observed, with a range of 23,224 to 690,600. The Decombinator software suite was used to annotate the V, J and CDR3 of the TCR reads. To make PS versus PT1 abundance plots, every sample was subsampled to the same number of TCRs (28,000). TCRs were defined as expanded if absent before sensitization and observed at least eight times at the 2-week time point. The public sequencing data were trimmed at Q25 with fastp and processed into clonotypes with MiXCR by TCRdb, which kept only in-frame beta chains. Identical CDR3 proteins give one entry, which carries the most common genes and DNA. These V and J calls rely on TCRdb rather than the paper's analysis. Across this sample there are about 140,000 distinct CDR3 sequences, with approximately 10% seen only once. The top ten clonotypes cover about 1.4% of the sample.

V gives up 4 bases and J gives up 0 bases, and the segment between their germline ends measures 11 bases. From the cysteine up to the phenylalanine, the CDR3 has a length of 14 residues. Solely the CDR3 DNA is kept, with 42 bases framed from the first base. The CDR1 and CDR2 encoded by the germline V gene are SGHRS and YFSETQ. This specimen was whole blood, taken in connection with sensitization to the hapten diphenylcyclopropenone (DPC). This chain joins TRBV5-1 to TRBJ2-7, with the D gene too uncertain to name. This clonotype was sampled from a woman in her 50s with alopecia areata. Some clones in this sample may be carry-over from other donors' samples. In nucleotides, the sequence is TGCGCCAGCAGCCCCGGAGTTACCTCCTACGAGCAGTACTTC. Its protein reads: CASSPGVTSYEQYF.